This TCR beta chain came from a study of glioma-infiltrating T cells. Broader study findings: Tissue-blood divergence was below expectation in non-neoplastic patients, above in gliomas. Very few CDR3 sequences were shared between tissue and blood.

At least ten counts were recorded for this clonotype. Its antigen is undetermined. The iRepertoire nested amplicon-rescue multiplex PCR amplified TCR alpha and beta CDR3s from RNA. Tissue mRNA or PBMC total RNA, about 85-400 ng, went into one-step reverse transcription and amplification. TCRdb reanalysed the multiplex PCR reads using MiXCR and keeps one entry per CDR3 protein. In the table there are around 190,000 distinct CDR3 sequences, around 40% of which are singletons. This receptor was taken from a human donor with low-grade glioma or glioblastoma, undergoing nonglioma brain surgery, or in good health (not recorded which). The sequenced sample was glioma tissue, nonneoplastic brain tissue, or PBMCs (not recorded which).

CDR3 sequence (DNA): TGCAGTGCTCTACAGGCGCCACCCCTCCACTTT. Its protein is CSALQAPPLHF. The V call is TRBV20-1, the J call TRBJ1-6; D possibly corresponds to TRBD1 (5 bases). The CDR3 is made up of 11 amino acids. V lost 5 bases and J 11 bases, leaving 10 bases between the germline ends. Germline assignment: CDR1 DFQATT and CDR2 SNEGSKA (reference sequence).